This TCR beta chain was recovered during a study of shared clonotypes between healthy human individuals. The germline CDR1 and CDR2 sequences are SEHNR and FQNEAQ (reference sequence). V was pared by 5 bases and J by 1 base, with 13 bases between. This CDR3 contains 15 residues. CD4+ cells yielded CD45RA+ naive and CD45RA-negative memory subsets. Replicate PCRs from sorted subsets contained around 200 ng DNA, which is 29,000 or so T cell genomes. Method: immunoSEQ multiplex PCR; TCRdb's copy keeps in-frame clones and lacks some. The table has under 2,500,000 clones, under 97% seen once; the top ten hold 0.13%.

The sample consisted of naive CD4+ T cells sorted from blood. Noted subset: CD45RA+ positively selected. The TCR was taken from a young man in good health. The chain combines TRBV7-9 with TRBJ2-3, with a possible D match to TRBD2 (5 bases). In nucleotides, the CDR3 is TGTGCCAGCAGCCCGCGGGCTGGTCGCACAGATACGCAGTATTTT. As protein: CASSPRAGRTDTQYF.